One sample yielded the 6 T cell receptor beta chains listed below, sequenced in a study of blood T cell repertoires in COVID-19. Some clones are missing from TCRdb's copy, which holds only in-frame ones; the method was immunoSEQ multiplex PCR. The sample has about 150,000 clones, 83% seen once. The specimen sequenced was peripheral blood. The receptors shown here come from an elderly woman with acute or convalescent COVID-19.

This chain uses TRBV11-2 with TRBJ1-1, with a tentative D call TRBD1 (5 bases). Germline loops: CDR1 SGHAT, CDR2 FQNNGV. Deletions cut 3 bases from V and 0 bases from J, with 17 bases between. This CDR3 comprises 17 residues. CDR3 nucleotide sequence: TGTGCCAGCAGCTTGGGCCCGGGGGGAAACATGAACACTGAAGCTTTCTTT. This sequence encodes CASSLGPGGNMNTEAFF.

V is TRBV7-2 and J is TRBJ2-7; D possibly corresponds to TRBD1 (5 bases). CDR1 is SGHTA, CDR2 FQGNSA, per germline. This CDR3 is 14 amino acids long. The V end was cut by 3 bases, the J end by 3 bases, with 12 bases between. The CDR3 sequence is CASSFFQGNYEQYF. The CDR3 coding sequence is TGTGCCAGCAGCTTCTTTCAGGGCAACTACGAGCAGTACTTC.

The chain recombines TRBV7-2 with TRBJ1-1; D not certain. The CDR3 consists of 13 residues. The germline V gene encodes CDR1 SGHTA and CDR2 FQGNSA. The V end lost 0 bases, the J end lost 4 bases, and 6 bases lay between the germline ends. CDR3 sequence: CASSLAALTEAFF. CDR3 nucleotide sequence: TGTGCCAGCAGCTTAGCAGCCCTCACTGAAGCTTTCTTT.

The CDR3 DNA is TGTGCCTGGAGTGTCGGGACAGGGGGCGGGTATAGCAATCAGCCCCAGCATTTT. Its translation is CAWSVGTGGGYSNQPQHF. This rearrangement joins TRBV30 to TRBJ1-5; the match to TRBD1 covers 12 bases. Looked up from germline, CDR1 is GTSNPN and CDR2 is SVGIG (reference sequence). The J segment lost 0 bases and the V segment lost 0 bases, leaving 6 bases of the junction unmatched. This CDR3 has 18 residues.

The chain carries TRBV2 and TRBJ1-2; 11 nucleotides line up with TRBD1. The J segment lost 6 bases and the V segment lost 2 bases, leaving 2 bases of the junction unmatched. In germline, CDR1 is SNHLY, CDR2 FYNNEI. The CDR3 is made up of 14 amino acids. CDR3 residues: CASSEQGQGDGYTF. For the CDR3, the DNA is TGTGCCAGCAGTGAACAGGGACAGGGGGATGGCTACACCTTC.

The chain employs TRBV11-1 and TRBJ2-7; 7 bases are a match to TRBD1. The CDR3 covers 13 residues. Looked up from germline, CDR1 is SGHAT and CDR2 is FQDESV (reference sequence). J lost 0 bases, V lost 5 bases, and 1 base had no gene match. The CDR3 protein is CASSRDSSYEQYF. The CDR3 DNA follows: TGTGCCAGCAGCCGGGACAGCTCCTACGAGCAGTACTTC.